Following are 8 T cell receptor beta chains from one sample sequenced in a study of blood T cell repertoires in COVID-19. Profiled with immunoSEQ multiplex PCR; TCRdb holds only in-frame clones, not every one. The sample has 150,000 to 200,000 clones; around 82% are singletons. The sample consisted of peripheral blood. These receptors were taken from a woman of 80 years or more with acute or convalescent COVID-19.

The CDR3 is CASSLGTSTDTQYF. The CDR3 DNA is TGTGCCAGCAGCTTAGGGACTAGCACAGATACGCAGTATTTT. This chain links TRBV7-2 with TRBJ2-3, with D possibly matching TRBD2 (5 bases). This CDR3 comprises 14 residues. With 1 base removed from V and 0 bases from J, the gap between germline ends came to 5 bases. The germline CDR1 and CDR2 sequences are SGHTA and FQGNSA.

The V gene is TRBV6-5, the J gene TRBJ1-2, with TRBD1 identical over 7 bases. CDR1 MNHEY and CDR2 SVGAGI come from the germline V gene. The CDR3 contains 14 residues. The junction had 9 bases not matched to a gene; V was cut back by 6 bases and J by 5 bases. The CDR3 region is CASSETGRQYGYTF. In DNA, the CDR3 is TGTGCCAGCAGCGAGACAGGGAGGCAATATGGCTACACCTTC.

This clone was observed once. V usage is TRBV3-1 (or the pseudogene TRBV3-2) and J usage is TRBJ2-2; D unclear. V gave up 4 bases and J gave up 3 bases, with 3 bases separating them. The germline gives CDR1 LGHDT, CDR2 YNNKEL (reference sequence). CDR3 size: 12 residues. The CDR3 loop reads CASSLDTGELFF. CDR3 nucleotide sequence: TGTGCCAGCAGCCTCGACACCGGGGAGCTGTTTTTT.

This chain joins TRBV6-5 and TRBJ2-5; 8 bases agree with TRBD2. CDR1 and CDR2 (germline): MNHEY, SVGAGI. This CDR3 contains 15 residues. The V gene end was trimmed by 2 bases and the J gene end by 2 bases; junction bases not matched to a gene: 4. CDR3 sequence (DNA): TGTGCCAGCAGTTACGACGGGGGGGGGCAAGAGACCCAGTACTTC. Translating it yields CASSYDGGGQETQYF.

This chain links TRBV27 with TRBJ2-5; weak D call: TRBD1 (5 bases). Germline V gene data show CDR1 as MNHEY and CDR2 as SMNVEV (reference sequence). V was trimmed by 5 bases and J by 9 bases, leaving 19 bases between them. There are 14 residues in the CDR3. The CDR3 reads CASSPRQPQRAQYF. The CDR3 coding sequence is TGTGCCAGCAGTCCTAGACAGCCCCAACGGGCCCAGTACTTC.

The gene calls are TRBV4-2 and TRBJ2-6, with a weak D call TRBD2 (6 bases). The germline CDR1 and CDR2 sequences are LGHNA and YNFKEQ. The CDR3 covers 16 residues. The germline V and J ends were trimmed by 0 bases and 2 bases, with 8 bases remaining between them. Here the CDR3 reads CASSQDWRAGANVLTF. The DNA for the CDR3 is TGTGCCAGCAGCCAAGATTGGAGGGCTGGGGCCAACGTCCTGACTTTC.

CDR3 DNA sequence: TGCAGCGTTGCTAATGGGCTGGGGAACACTGAAGCTTTCTTT. It is translated as CSVANGLGNTEAFF. The V gene is TRBV29-1, the J gene TRBJ1-1; no definite D call. The V gene lost 4 bases and the J gene lost 1 base, with 13 bases spanning the gap. From germline, CDR1 is SQVTM and CDR2 ANQGSEA. The CDR3 extends over 14 amino acids.

The chain couples TRBV15 to TRBJ2-1; tentative D call: TRBD1 (6 bases). Trimming took 5 bases from V and 5 from J, leaving 10 bases between them. Germline CDR1 is LNHNV and CDR2 is YYDKDF (reference sequence). The CDR3 consists of 13 residues. This chain's CDR3 is CATSRWTDNEQFF. CDR3 bases: TGTGCCACCAGCCGGTGGACAGACAATGAGCAGTTCTTC.